This TCR beta chain was recorded in a study of blood T cell repertoires in COVID-19 (TCRdb year 2020). At the level of the whole study: Collaborator samples came from the United States, Italy and Spain and covered acute and convalescent phases of COVID-19. The material from the prospective study consisted of cDNA or gDNA derived from T cells, B-cell-depleted T cells, or PBMCs. The dataset comprised deeply sampled blood TCRbeta repertoires from subjects exposed to, actively infected with, or recovered from COVID-19. The repertoires were released in a freely available public database meant as a resource for research on the immune response to SARS-CoV-2. The samples were drawn from two sources: the first 160 participants of the ongoing ImmuneRACE study, and 1,000 to 1,500 subjects contributed by 6 global collaborators. Sample metadata almost always included a de-identified subject ID, COVID-19 status, age in years and sex. Where HLA class I and class II types were available, the types were taken from metadata supplied by the sample provider, not from assay-based typing.

For this clone: Its target antigen remains unknown. Qualities for individual bases were not recorded, and no much larger clone is one base off.

Reading the germline V gene gives CDR1 SGHDT and CDR2 YYEEEE. V is pared back by 0 bases and J by 5 bases, with 3 bases lying between the germline termini. From the cysteine through the phenylalanine, the CDR3 covers 12 amino acids. CDR3 DNA only is kept here, 36 bases in frame from base 1. What the work shows at the level of the full study, not this receptor alone: The quantity of clinical and demographic metadata differed by source and by participant and was supplied without curation.

The immunoSEQ Assay, a bias-controlled multiplex PCR, was used to amplify TCRbeta CDR3 regions from genomic DNA. The study's processing was this. The number of nucleated cells in each sample was estimated by amplification of reference gene primers within the assay. Sequence reads were collapsed and filtered to measure the absolute abundance of every unique TCRbeta CDR3 rearrangement. For each sample, productive Simpson clonality was calculated by taking the square root of Simpson's diversity index across productive rearrangements. TCRdb re-hosts the immuneACCESS table, in-frame sequences only. Its copies lack some clones; in the studies checked, an unresolved V gene accounts for under half of them, and the cause for the rest is not known. V and J calls and clone size are given by that table; D and trimming were obtained from the DNA. The sample table shows fewer than 250,000 clones, and around 88% are seen once. Jointly, the top ten make up 5% to 7% of the sample.

One collaborating source in Seattle enrolled patients while the patients were actively infected and followed the patients over time throughout the course of disease. Whole blood was collected in K2EDTA tubes by collaborating institutions according to the institutions' own protocols. For TCRbeta analysis, collaborator samples were shipped as frozen whole blood, as isolated PBMCs, or as DNA extracted from either sample type. Input material: peripheral blood. This TCR was recovered from a woman aged 80 or over with COVID-19, enrolled during active disease. Here the chain combines TRBV5-6 and TRBJ2-1, with no D gene named confidently. At the DNA level, the sequence is TGTGCCAGCAGCTTGGCGGACAATGAGCAGTTCTTC. The resulting protein is CASSLADNEQFF.